This T cell receptor beta chain was profiled in a study of cytomegalovirus exposure and HLA in healthy donors. Study information: Around 81% of 398 genotyped donors fell in the Caucasian-associated ancestry cluster. Notes on the study in general: As a later analysis revealed, the rate of TCR association differed by HLA locus, with DRB1 most and HLA-C fewest. Analyzed later, most CMV-associated TCR beta chains appeared HLA-restricted.

To note about this clone: Its antigen remains unknown.

The V and J ends lost 4 bases and 4 bases, in that order; junction bases with no gene match: 11. The CDR3 contains 17 residues. The germline gives CDR1 MNHEY, CDR2 SMNVEV (reference sequence). PCR used 60 Vbeta primers and 13 Jbeta primers. Clones were read by immunoSEQ multiplex PCR, and TCRdb kept only the in-frame ones, dropping some. The repertoire holds about 96,000 clones, about four fifths seen once, with 14% in the top ten. The donors comprised healthy bone marrow donors. The V call is TRBV27, the J call TRBJ2-7; 12 bases fit TRBD2. Material: PBMCs. The sequence came from an older woman in good health and CMV-seropositive. CDR3 residues: CASSSFIPGLAGYEQYF. The CDR3 coding sequence is TGTGCCAGCAGTTCCTTTATTCCCGGACTAGCGGGGTACGAGCAGTACTTC.